This T cell receptor (beta chain) was recorded in a study of T cell responses to AZD1222 COVID-19 vaccine. V was clipped by 9 bases and J by 0 bases, with 9 bases between them. The CDR3 is 13 residues long. Germline V gene data show CDR1 as LNHNV and CDR2 as YYDKDF (reference sequence). The table came from immunoSEQ multiplex PCR; TCRdb's copy has only in-frame clones and leaves some out. The table records some 110,000 clones, roughly nine tenths of them present only once. The rearrangement uses TRBV15 and TRBJ1-3; maybe TRBD1 (6 bases). This sample comprised peripheral blood, obtained on day 0 of AZD1222 vaccination. The clonotype was recovered from an adult in good health. CDR3 residues: CATRTASGNTIYF. DNA of the CDR3: TGTGCCACTCGGACAGCCTCTGGAAACACCATATATTTT.